One T cell receptor beta chain is described in this entry. The data were obtained in a study of blood T cell repertoires in COVID-19. On the study more broadly: Donors in the United States, Italy and Spain gave samples during acute or convalescent COVID-19.

The CDR3 runs 17 residues. Original handling: Reference gene primer amplification in the assay estimated nucleated cell counts. Only in-frame clones appear in the TCRdb table, and some are missing; sequencing was by immunoSEQ multiplex PCR. V and J calls and clone size are copied from that table; D and trimming were computed from the DNA. The table has more than 85,000 clones, less than 85% seen once. The receptor comes from a woman aged 60-75 years with acute or convalescent COVID-19. The sequencing input was peripheral blood. The rearrangement joins TRBV12-2 to TRBJ2-2; TRBD1 is the table's D call, not checked against the DNA. TRBV12-2 is listed as a pseudogene. The CDR3 DNA reads TGTGCAAGTCGCTTAGGGGGAACAGGAGAGAACACCGGGGAGCTGTTTTTT. It translates to CASRLGGTGENTGELFF.